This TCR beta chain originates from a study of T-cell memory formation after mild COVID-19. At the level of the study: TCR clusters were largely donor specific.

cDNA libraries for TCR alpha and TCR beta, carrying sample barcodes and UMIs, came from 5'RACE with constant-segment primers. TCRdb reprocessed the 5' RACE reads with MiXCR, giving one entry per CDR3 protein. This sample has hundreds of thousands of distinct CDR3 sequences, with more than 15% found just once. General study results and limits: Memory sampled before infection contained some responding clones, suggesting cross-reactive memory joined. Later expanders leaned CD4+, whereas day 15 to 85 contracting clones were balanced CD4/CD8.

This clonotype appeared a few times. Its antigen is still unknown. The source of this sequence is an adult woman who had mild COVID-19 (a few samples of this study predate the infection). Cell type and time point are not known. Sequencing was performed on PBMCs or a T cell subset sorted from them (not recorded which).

This chain's CDR3 is CASRTGRDYEQYF. In DNA, the CDR3 is TGTGCCAGCAGAACCGGGAGGGACTACGAGCAGTACTTC. The rearrangement joins TRBV6-2 or TRBV6-3 to TRBJ2-7, with 8 nucleotides matching TRBD2. Per the germline V gene, CDR1 is MNHEY and CDR2 is SVGEGT. The V segment lost 6 bases and the J segment 3 bases; nucleotides outside the gene matches: 4. This CDR3 has 13 amino acids.